This T cell receptor beta chain was identified in a study of shared clonotypes between healthy human individuals. Every donor, a Caucasian adult, lived in Nashville, Tennessee. Samples left unsorted employed approximately 94 million PBMCs for genomic DNA. A word on this clone: Its antigen is unidentified.

Input per replicate PCR of unsorted PBMC was around 300 ng DNA, corresponding to tens of thousands of T cell genomes. Some clones are missing from TCRdb's copy, which holds only in-frame ones; the method was immunoSEQ multiplex PCR. The sample lists 450,000 to 500,000 clones, approximately 80% occurring once. The CDR3 covers 13 residues. V lost 7 bases and J lost 8, with 17 bases in between. CDR1 and CDR2 (germline): MDHEN, SYDVKM. General study points: Blood was the sole source, and tissue repertoires probably differ.

The chain joins TRBV28 to TRBJ1-2; possibly TRBD1 for D (5 bases). This receptor was identified in a woman aged 40 to 49 in good health. Some clones in this sample may be carry-over from other donors' samples. Sample: PBMCs. The CDR3 nucleotides read TGTGCCAGCACCCGGGGCCAGATGCGGGGCTACACCTTC. Translating gives CASTRGQMRGYTF.